Listed here are 5 T cell receptor beta chains from one sample, sequenced in a study of blood T cell repertoires in COVID-19. TCRdb's table, derived via immunoSEQ multiplex PCR, lists solely in-frame clones and lacks some. This sample has some 510,000 clones; roughly 90% occur once, and the top ten carry 1.5% to 2%. The sample consisted of PBMCs or T cells enriched from blood (not recorded which). Receptors originate from a woman between 40 and 55 years old who had recovered from COVID-19.

A single count supports this clone. This chain connects TRBV4-3 to TRBJ1-1; D remains ambiguous. Looked up from germline, CDR1 is LGHNA and CDR2 is YSLEER. There are 17 residues in the CDR3. Between the trimmed V and J ends, which lost 0 bases and 5 bases, there was a span of 19 bases. CDR3: CASSQDHLEGINTEAFF. CDR3 DNA: TGCGCCAGCAGCCAAGATCACCTTGAGGGAATTAATACTGAAGCTTTCTTT.

In its sample, this clone was seen once. The chain carries TRBV27 and TRBJ2-2; a weak D match, TRBD1 (6 bases). CDR3 length equals 15 residues. Germline values: CDR1 MNHEY, CDR2 SMNVEV (reference sequence). V was shortened by 1 base and J by 9 bases, with 15 bases between the two germline ends. The CDR3 region has the DNA TGTGCCAGCAGTTTATTCTCCCAGGGGAGCCGGGAGCTGTTTTTT. This translates into CASSLFSQGSRELFF.

This rearrangement joins TRBV19 to TRBJ1-2; 7 bases are shared with TRBD1. Trimming at V came to 7 bases and at J to 8 bases, leaving 7 bases not matched to a gene. The germline CDR1 and CDR2 sequences are LNHDA and SQIVND (reference sequence). The CDR3 runs to 12 residues. As DNA, the CDR3 is TGTGCCAGTAACCGACAGGGAGACGGCTACACCTTC. Encoded protein: CASNRQGDGYTF. The whole variable domain, remainder taken from reference TRBV19 and TRBJ1-2, is DGGITQSPKYLFRKEGQNVTLSCEQNLNHDAMYWYRQDPGQGLRLIYYSQIVNDFQKGDIAEGYSVSREKKESFPLTVTSAQKNPTAFYLCASNRQGDGYTFGSGTRLTVV.

The chain joins TRBV2 to TRBJ1-3; D remains unclear. The V end was cut by 3 bases, the J end by 0 bases, with 6 bases between. Per germline, CDR1 SNHLY and CDR2 FYNNEI. The CDR3 extends over 14 amino acids. The CDR3 bases are TGTGCCAGCAGTGAGGAGAGCTCTGGAAACACCATATATTTT. It specifies CASSEESSGNTIYF.

The chain has TRBV19 and TRBJ2-1; tentatively, D is TRBD1 (5 bases). Germline CDR1 reads LNHDA; CDR2 reads SQIVND (reference sequence). The CDR3 extends over 10 amino acids. Trimming removed 4 bases from V and 10 bases from J, with 5 bases in between. The CDR3 loop is CASSKGEQFF. In DNA form, the CDR3 reads TGTGCCAGTAGTAAGGGGGAGCAGTTCTTC.